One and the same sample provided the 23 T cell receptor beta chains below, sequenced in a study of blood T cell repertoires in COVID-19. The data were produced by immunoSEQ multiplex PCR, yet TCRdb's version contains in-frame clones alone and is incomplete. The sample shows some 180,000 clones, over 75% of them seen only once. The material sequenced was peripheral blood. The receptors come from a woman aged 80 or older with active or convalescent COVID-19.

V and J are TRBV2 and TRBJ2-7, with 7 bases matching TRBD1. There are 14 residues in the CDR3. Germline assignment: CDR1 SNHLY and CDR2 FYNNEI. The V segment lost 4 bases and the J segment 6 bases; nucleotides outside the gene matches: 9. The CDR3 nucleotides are TGTGCCAGCAGTGTCGACAGGGCCTTGCCCGAGCAGTACTTC. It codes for CASSVDRALPEQYF.

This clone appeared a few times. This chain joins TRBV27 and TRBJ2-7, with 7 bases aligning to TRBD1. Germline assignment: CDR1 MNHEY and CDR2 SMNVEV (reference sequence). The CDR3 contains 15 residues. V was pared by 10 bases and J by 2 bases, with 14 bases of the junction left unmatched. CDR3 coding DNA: TGTGCCACCAAAACTGGGTATGACAGGGCCTACGAGCAGTACTTC. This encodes CATKTGYDRAYEQYF.

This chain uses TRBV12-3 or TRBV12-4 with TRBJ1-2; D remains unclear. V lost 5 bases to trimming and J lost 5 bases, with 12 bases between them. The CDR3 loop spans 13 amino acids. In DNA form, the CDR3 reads TGTGCCAGCAGTACCGGGGAACTATATGGCTACACCTTC. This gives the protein CASSTGELYGYTF.

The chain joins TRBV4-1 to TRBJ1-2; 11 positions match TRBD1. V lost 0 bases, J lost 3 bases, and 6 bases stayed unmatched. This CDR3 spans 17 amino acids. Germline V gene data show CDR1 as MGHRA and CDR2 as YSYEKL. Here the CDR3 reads CASSQEDRGPIHYGYTF. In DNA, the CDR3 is TGCGCCAGCAGCCAAGAGGACAGGGGGCCGATCCACTATGGCTACACCTTC.

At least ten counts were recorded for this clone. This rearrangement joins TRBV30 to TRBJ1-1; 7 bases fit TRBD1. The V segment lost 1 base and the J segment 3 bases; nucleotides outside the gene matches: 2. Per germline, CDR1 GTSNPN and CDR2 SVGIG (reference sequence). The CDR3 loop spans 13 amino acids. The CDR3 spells CAWSEGGYTEAFF. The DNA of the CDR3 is TGTGCCTGGAGTGAAGGGGGCTACACTGAAGCTTTCTTT. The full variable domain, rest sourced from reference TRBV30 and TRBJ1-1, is SQTIHQWPATLVQPVGSPLSLECTVEGTSNPNLYWYRQAAGRGLQLLFYSVGIGQISSEVPQNLSASRPQDRQFILSSKKLLLSDSGFYLCAWSEGGYTEAFFGQGTRLTVV.

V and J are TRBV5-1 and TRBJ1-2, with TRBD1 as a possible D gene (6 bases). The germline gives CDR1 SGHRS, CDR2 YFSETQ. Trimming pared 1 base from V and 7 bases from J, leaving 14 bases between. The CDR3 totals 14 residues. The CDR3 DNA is TGCGCCAGCAGCTTGAAATTAGGGGGATTTGGCTACACCTTC. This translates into CASSLKLGGFGYTF.

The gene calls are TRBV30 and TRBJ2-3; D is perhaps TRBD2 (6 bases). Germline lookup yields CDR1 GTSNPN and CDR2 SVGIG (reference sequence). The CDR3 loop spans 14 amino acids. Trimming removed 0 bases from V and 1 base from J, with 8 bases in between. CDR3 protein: CAWSVGGGTDTQYF. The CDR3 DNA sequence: TGTGCCTGGAGTGTGGGGGGTGGCACAGATACGCAGTATTTT.

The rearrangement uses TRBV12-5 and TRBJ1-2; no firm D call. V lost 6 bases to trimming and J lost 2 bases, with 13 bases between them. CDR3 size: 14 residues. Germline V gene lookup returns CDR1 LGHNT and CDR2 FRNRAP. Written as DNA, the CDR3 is TGTGCTAGTGGGGGCGAGACAACCAACTATGGCTACACCTTC. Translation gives CASGGETTNYGYTF.

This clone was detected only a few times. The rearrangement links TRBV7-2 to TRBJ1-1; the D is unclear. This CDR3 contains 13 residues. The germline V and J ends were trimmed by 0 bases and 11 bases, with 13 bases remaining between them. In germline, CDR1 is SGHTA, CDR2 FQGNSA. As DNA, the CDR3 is TGTGCCAGCAGCTTAGCGTACGGTTTGGAGGCTTTCTTT. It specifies CASSLAYGLEAFF. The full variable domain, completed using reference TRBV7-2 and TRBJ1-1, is GAGVSQSPSNKVTEKGKDVELRCDPISGHTALYWYRQSLGQGLEFLIYFQGNSAPDKSGLPSDRFSAERTGGSVSTLTIQRTQQEDSAVYLCASSLAYGLEAFFGQGTRLTVV.

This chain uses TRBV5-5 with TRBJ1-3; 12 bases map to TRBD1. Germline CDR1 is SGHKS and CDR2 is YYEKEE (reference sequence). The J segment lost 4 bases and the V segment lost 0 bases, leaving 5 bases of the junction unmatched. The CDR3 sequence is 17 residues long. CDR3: CASSLAGTGGAGNTIYF. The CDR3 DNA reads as TGTGCCAGCAGCTTGGCCGGGACAGGGGGCGCCGGAAACACCATATATTTT.

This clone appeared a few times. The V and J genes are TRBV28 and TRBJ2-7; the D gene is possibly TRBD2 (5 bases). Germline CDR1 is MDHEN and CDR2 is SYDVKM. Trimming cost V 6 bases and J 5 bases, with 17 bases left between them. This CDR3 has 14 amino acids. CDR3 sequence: CASSRGQRANEQYF. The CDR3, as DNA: TGTGCCAGCAGCCGCGGGCAGAGGGCAAACGAGCAGTACTTC.

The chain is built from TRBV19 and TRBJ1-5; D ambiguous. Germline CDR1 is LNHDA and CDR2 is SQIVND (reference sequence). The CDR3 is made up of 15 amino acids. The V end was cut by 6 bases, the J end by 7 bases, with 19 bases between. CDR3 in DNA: TGTGCCAGTAGCGACCATGGAGGGCGTAACCAGCCCCAGCATTTT. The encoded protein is CASSDHGGRNQPQHF. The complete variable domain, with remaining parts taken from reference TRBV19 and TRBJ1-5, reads DGGITQSPKYLFRKEGQNVTLSCEQNLNHDAMYWYRQDPGQGLRLIYYSQIVNDFQKGDIAEGYSVSREKKESFPLTVTSAQKNPTAFYLCASSDHGGRNQPQHFGDGTRLSIL.

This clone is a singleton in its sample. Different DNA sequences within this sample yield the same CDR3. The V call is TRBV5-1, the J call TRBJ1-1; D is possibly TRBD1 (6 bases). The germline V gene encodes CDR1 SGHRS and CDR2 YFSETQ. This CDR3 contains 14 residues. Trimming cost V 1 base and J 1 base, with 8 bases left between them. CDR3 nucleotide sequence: TGCGCCAGCAGCTTGACAGGGTCGAACACTGAAGCTTTCTTT. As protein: CASSLTGSNTEAFF.

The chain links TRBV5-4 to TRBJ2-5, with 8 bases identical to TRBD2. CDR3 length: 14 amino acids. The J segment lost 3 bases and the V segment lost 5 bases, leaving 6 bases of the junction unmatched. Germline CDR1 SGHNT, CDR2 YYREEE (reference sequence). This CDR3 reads CASRLSRGEETQYF. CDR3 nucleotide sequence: TGTGCCAGCAGGTTGTCGCGGGGGGAAGAGACCCAGTACTTC.

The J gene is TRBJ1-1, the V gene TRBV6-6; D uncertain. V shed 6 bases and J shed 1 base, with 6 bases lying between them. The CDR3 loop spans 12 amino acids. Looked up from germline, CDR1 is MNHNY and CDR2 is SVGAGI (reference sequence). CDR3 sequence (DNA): TGTGCCAGCAGCCCTTGGAACACTGAAGCTTTCTTT. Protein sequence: CASSPWNTEAFF.

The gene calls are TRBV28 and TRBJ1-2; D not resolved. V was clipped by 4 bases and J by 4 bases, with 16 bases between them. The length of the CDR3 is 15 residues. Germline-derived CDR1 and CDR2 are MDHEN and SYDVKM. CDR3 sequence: CASSSAEALSYGYTF. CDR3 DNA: TGTGCCAGCAGTTCTGCAGAGGCTTTATCCTATGGCTACACCTTC.

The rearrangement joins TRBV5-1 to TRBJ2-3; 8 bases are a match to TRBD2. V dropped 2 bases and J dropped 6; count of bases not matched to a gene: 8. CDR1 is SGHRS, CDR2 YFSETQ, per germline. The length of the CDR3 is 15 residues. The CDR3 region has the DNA TGCGCCAGCAGCTTATCTAGCGGGTGGGGGGATACGCAGTATTTT. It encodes CASSLSSGWGDTQYF.

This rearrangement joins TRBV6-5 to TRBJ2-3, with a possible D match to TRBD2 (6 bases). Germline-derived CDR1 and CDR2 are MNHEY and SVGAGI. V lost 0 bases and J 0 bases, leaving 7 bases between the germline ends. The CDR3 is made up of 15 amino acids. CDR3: CASSYSRDSTDTQYF. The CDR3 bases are TGTGCCAGCAGTTACTCGCGGGACAGCACAGATACGCAGTATTTT.

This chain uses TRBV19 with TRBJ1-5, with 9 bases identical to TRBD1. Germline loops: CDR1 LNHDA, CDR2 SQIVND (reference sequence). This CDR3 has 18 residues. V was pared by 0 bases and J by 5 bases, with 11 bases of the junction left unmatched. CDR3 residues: CASSIDGTGLFSHQPQHF. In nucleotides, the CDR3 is TGTGCCAGTAGTATAGATGGGACAGGGCTTTTTTCGCATCAGCCCCAGCATTTT.

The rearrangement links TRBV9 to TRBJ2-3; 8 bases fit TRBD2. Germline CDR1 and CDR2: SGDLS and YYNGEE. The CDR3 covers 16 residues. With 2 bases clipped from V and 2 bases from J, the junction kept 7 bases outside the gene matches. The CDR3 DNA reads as TGTGCCAGCAGCGTGGTGGGCGGGGGGACCACAGATACGCAGTATTTT. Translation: CASSVVGGGTTDTQYF.

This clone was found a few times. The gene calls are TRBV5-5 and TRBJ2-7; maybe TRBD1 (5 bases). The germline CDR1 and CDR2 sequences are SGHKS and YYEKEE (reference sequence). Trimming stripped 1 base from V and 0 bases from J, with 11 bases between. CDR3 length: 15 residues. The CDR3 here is CASSLLVGVSYEQYF. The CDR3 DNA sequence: TGTGCCAGCAGCTTGTTAGTAGGGGTCTCCTACGAGCAGTACTTC.

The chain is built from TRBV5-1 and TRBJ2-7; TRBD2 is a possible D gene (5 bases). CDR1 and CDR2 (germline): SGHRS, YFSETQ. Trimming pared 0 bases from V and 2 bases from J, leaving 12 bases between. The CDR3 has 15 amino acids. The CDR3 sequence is CASSLETGWAYEQYF. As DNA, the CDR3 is TGCGCCAGCAGCTTGGAGACGGGATGGGCCTACGAGCAGTACTTC.

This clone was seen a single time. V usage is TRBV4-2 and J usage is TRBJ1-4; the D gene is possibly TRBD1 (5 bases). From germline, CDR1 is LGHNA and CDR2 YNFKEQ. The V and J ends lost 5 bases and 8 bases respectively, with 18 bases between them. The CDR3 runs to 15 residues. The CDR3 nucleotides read TGTGCCAGCAGCTTCGACTGGGGCAGGGTGGAAAAACTGTTTTTT. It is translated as CASSFDWGRVEKLFF.